These 18 T cell receptor beta chains originate from one sample sequenced in a study of monozygotic twins with inflammatory bowel disease. From the 5' RACE reads, TCRdb lists one entry per CDR3 protein and no DNA. Its clone listing holds fewer than 350,000 distinct CDR3 sequences. The sequencing input was blood. The receptors originated from a human donor with ulcerative colitis or Crohn's disease, or a healthy co-twin of an affected twin (not recorded which).

The genes are TRBV5-1 and TRBJ2-7; TCRdb returns TRBD1, unconfirmable since there is no DNA. The CDR3 loop spans 15 amino acids. Germline loops: CDR1 SGHRS, CDR2 YFSETQ. CDR3 sequence: CASSLETGGLYEQYF.

The chain employs TRBV29-1 and TRBJ2-1; TCRdb gives TRBD2 as the D gene, but with no DNA this cannot be confirmed. Germline values: CDR1 SQVTM, CDR2 ANQGSEA. This CDR3 spans 13 amino acids. CDR3 in amino acids: CSVLSGGMNEQFF.

The chain combines TRBV28 with TRBJ2-7; with no DNA, the TCRdb D assignment of TRBD1 cannot be verified. Germline values: CDR1 MDHEN, CDR2 SYDVKM. The CDR3 length is 15 residues. CDR3 sequence: CASSWGTGAFDEQYF.

The chain couples TRBV4-3 to TRBJ2-7; TCRdb outputs TRBD1, but without DNA this stays unchecked. This CDR3 spans 15 amino acids. Germline V gene lookup returns CDR1 LGHNA and CDR2 YSLEER. This CDR3 reads CASSQARQGSYEQYF.

V usage is TRBV7-2 and J usage is TRBJ1-5; as DNA is missing, the TRBD1 call by TCRdb cannot be tested. Germline CDR1 reads SGHTA; CDR2 reads FQGNSA. The CDR3 length is 16 residues. CDR3 region: CASSSVGTHEGQPQHF.

The chain links TRBV12-3 or TRBV12-4 to TRBJ2-7; TCRdb's assignment of TRBD2 cannot be checked, as there is no DNA. CDR3 length: 16 residues. This CDR3 reads CASSRPGTSGSYEQYF.

The chain is built from TRBV5-1 and TRBJ2-7; the D call of TRBD1 rests on TCRdb alone, since no DNA is present to check it. CDR1 is SGHRS, CDR2 YFSETQ, per germline. The CDR3 contains 15 residues. The CDR3 spells CASSLGTLGSYEQYF.

V usage is TRBV29-1 and J usage is TRBJ2-2; as DNA is missing, the TRBD1 call by TCRdb cannot be tested. Germline CDR1 and CDR2: SQVTM and ANQGSEA. CDR3 length equals 15 residues. This CDR3 reads CSVDSGRGYTGELFF.

CDR3 sequence reads: CASSPGTSGRGTGELFF. V gene TRBV5-4 combines with J gene TRBJ2-2; TCRdb picks TRBD2, but there is no DNA to check that call. The CDR3 spans 17 residues. Per germline, CDR1 SGHNT and CDR2 YYREEE (reference sequence).

The CDR3 protein is CSVLTRGVLQETQYF. This rearrangement joins TRBV20-1 to TRBJ2-5; TCRdb returns TRBD2, unconfirmable since there is no DNA. The CDR3 has 15 amino acids. Germline V gives CDR1 DFQATT, CDR2 SNEGSKA (reference sequence).

This chain uses TRBV12-3 or TRBV12-4 with TRBJ2-5. The length of the CDR3 is 13 residues. CDR3 in amino acids: CASSFLDQETQYF.

The chain joins TRBV28 to TRBJ1-5; lacking DNA, the TRBD1 call made by TCRdb goes unchecked. This CDR3 spans 15 amino acids. Germline V lookup: CDR1 MDHEN, CDR2 SYDVKM. The CDR3 reads CASSSTGTPYQPQHF.

The rearrangement links TRBV30 to TRBJ1-5; TCRdb lists TRBD1, though no DNA is available to test this call. Germline loops: CDR1 GTSNPN, CDR2 SVGIG (reference sequence). This CDR3 comprises 13 residues. The CDR3 sequence is CAWTVGLDQPQHF.

The chain couples TRBV5-1 to TRBJ1-5; lacking DNA, the TRBD1 call made by TCRdb goes unchecked. The CDR3 spans 15 residues. Germline lookup yields CDR1 SGHRS and CDR2 YFSETQ. The CDR3: CASSLESGGLQPQHF.

This rearrangement joins TRBV5-1 to TRBJ2-1; TCRdb reports TRBD2, a call that lacks DNA to check it against. CDR3 length: 12 residues. The germline V gene encodes CDR1 SGHRS and CDR2 YFSETQ. The chain's CDR3 is CASSYGLNEQFF.

J is TRBJ1-1 and V is TRBV5-1. There are 18 residues in the CDR3. CDR1 is SGHRS and CDR2 is YFSETQ in the germline V gene. CDR3 amino acids: CASSLVLRGNTGNTEAFF. The complete variable domain, with remaining parts taken from reference TRBV5-1 and TRBJ1-1, reads KAGVTQTPRYLIKTRGQQVTLSCSPISGHRSVSWYQQTPGQGLQFLFEYFSETQRNKGNFPGRFSGRQFSNSRSEMNVSTLELGDSALYLCASSLVLRGNTGNTEAFFGQGTRLTVV.

CDR3 region: CASRLAGGVFEQYF. This chain uses TRBV6-5 with TRBJ2-7; with no DNA, the TCRdb D assignment of TRBD2 cannot be verified. The length of the CDR3 is 14 residues. Germline V gives CDR1 MNHEY, CDR2 SVGAGI.

The chain couples TRBV7-7 to TRBJ1-2; the D gene TCRdb calls, TRBD1, cannot be checked with no DNA. The germline V gene encodes CDR1 SSHAT and CDR2 FNYEAQ (reference sequence). This CDR3 spans 16 amino acids. This CDR3 reads CASSLVSFWASYGYTF.